This TCR beta chain was captured by sequencing in a study of cytomegalovirus exposure and HLA in healthy donors. Study-wide results and caveats: An analysis done earlier found most TCR beta V segments productive about 87% or about 30% of the time.

It was with 60 Vbeta and 13 Jbeta primers that the PCR ran. The method was immunoSEQ multiplex PCR; TCRdb's version includes in-frame clones alone and lacks a portion of them. The sample contains about 170,000 clones, around four fifths of which appear only once. Points on this clone: Its antigen is unidentified.

V lost 2 bases, J lost 1 base, and 5 bases lay in between. Looked up from germline, CDR1 is MGHRA and CDR2 is YSYEKL. The CDR3 contains 13 residues. Material: PBMCs. The source is a female donor in good health and CMV-seronegative. J is TRBJ1-1 and V is TRBV4-1, with D unclear. CDR3 bases: TGCGCCAGCAGCCAATCACAGAACACTGAAGCTTTCTTT. It encodes CASSQSQNTEAFF.